This T cell receptor beta chain came from a study of T cells after posttransplantation cyclophosphamide. Whole-study findings and limits: After PTCy, TRB diversity resembled that of CNI/methotrexate controls. Later post-transplant blood repertoires were often dominated by donor CD8+ memory clones.

The data were produced by immunoSEQ multiplex PCR, yet TCRdb's version contains in-frame clones alone and is incomplete. The data contain about 20,000 clones, 80% to 90% of them singletons. CDR1 is SGHNT and CDR2 is YYREEE in the germline V gene (reference sequence). The junction had 5 bases not matched to a gene; V was cut back by 1 base and J by 7 bases. The CDR3 runs 15 residues. Control samples came 1 year after myeloablative marrow transplants with methotrexate plus calcineurin inhibitor. Details on this clone: Antigen: not known.

The rearrangement links TRBV5-4 to TRBJ2-4; 10 nucleotides agree with TRBD2. This material consisted of PBMCs, taken around 380 days after allogeneic stem cell transplant with calcineurin inhibitor and methotrexate. The clonotype was recovered from a female patient aged 30-39 years who received an allogeneic stem cell transplant from an unrelated donor, was CMV-positive, and had acute and chronic GVHD. Some T cells may possibly be graft donor cells. CDR3 loop: CASSLSAGGGNIQYF. CDR3 coding DNA: TGTGCCAGCAGCTTGTCAGCGGGAGGGGGGAACATTCAGTACTTC. Together with reference TRBV5-4 and TRBJ2-4, the CDR3 gives the full variable domain: ETGVTQSPTHLIKTRGQQVTLRCSSQSGHNTVSWYQQALGQGPQFIFQYYREEENGRGNFPPRFSGLQFPNYSSELNVNALELDDSALYLCASSLSAGGGNIQYFGAGTRLSVL.